This entry lists 18 T cell receptor beta chains sequenced from one sample in a study of T cells in Graves' hyperthyroidism and ophthalmopathy. The CDR3 regions of TCR beta were amplified from RNA transcripts. Initially, a first-round RT-PCR of the TCR CDR3 employed the HTBI primer set. TCRdb redid the calling of the multiplex PCR reads with MiXCR, one entry per CDR3 protein. The table includes just under 750,000 distinct CDR3 sequences, roughly a third detected once. Sequencing was carried out using blood. Receptors were obtained from a woman in her 40s with Graves' hyperthyroidism.

This clonotype appeared many times. This chain links TRBV2 with TRBJ1-1; D may be TRBD1 (6 bases). The V gene's germline CDR1 is SNHLY and CDR2 FYNNEI. V lost 8 bases and J lost 3, with 16 bases in between. The CDR3 contains 14 residues. The CDR3, as DNA: TGTGCCAGCGGTCGAAGGGGGGGGGACACTGAAGCTTTCTTT. It specifies CASGRRGGDTEAFF.

This clonotype showed up just a few times. The missing conserved phenylalanine or tryptophan at the end of this CDR3 makes a read error likely. No DNA is shown, since the ends of the CDR3 on it are uncertain; the CDR3 is the one TCRdb lists. The chain has TRBV24-1 and TRBJ1-2; the DNA was not used to check the table's D call, TRBD1. The CDR3 has 14 residues if both end residues are counted. Germline loops: CDR1 KGHDR, CDR2 SFDVKD. CDR3 sequence reads: CATSETGTFSPLSH.

This chain connects TRBV19 to TRBJ2-7, with D perhaps TRBD1 (5 bases). The CDR3 runs 16 residues. The germline CDR1 and CDR2 sequences are LNHDA and SQIVND (reference sequence). Trimming took off 5 bases at V and 9 bases at J, with 26 bases between the two ends. The CDR3 bases are TGTGCCAGTAGTCCATACCGCCAGGGCCCCGGTACGAGGCAGTACTTC. Translation gives CASSPYRQGPGTRQYF.

This sequence joins TRBV10-3 and TRBJ1-6; 8 positions match TRBD1. The J segment lost 7 bases and the V segment lost 4 bases, leaving 6 bases of the junction unmatched. This CDR3 region has 15 residues. The germline V gene encodes CDR1 ENHRY and CDR2 SYGVKD. The CDR3 nucleotides are TGTGCCATCAGTGTTCAGGGGGCGCGAAATTCACCCCTCCACTTT. Translation gives CAISVQGARNSPLHF.

This clonotype was found many times. V gene TRBV29-1 combines with J gene TRBJ2-7; the match to TRBD1 covers 7 bases. Losses at the gene ends were 0 bases for V and 6 bases for J; bases not matched to a gene: 2. The CDR3 runs 12 residues. Germline values: CDR1 SQVTM, CDR2 ANQGSEA. The CDR3 coding sequence is TGCAGCGTTGAAGAAGACAGGGTCGAGCAGTACTTC. Its translation: CSVEEDRVEQYF.

This clonotype was picked up a small number of times. The chain couples TRBV19 to TRBJ1-1, with D tentatively TRBD1 (6 bases). The V and J ends lost 4 bases and 2 bases respectively, with 11 bases between them. Germline-derived CDR1 and CDR2 are LNHDA and SQIVND (reference sequence). This CDR3 comprises 14 residues. The CDR3 reads CASSKTRGNTEAFF. As DNA, the CDR3 is TGTGCCAGTAGTAAAACCAGGGGAAACACTGAAGCTTTCTTT.

This clonotype has just a few counts. V is TRBV5-1 and J is TRBJ2-2; D gene uncertain. V was shortened by 6 bases and J by 4 bases, with 13 bases between the two germline ends. CDR1 and CDR2 from the germline V gene are SGHRS and YFSETQ. The CDR3 is 14 amino acids. CDR3 in DNA: TGCGCCAGCATCGGTGAGGTTCCCACCGGGGAGCTGTTTTTT. Amino acids: CASIGEVPTGELFF.

This chain connects TRBV7-2 to TRBJ2-7; D unresolved. The CDR3 is made up of 13 amino acids. Germline CDR1 and CDR2: SGHTA and FQGNSA. Trimming took off 5 bases at V and 2 bases at J, with 10 bases between the two ends. CDR3 sequence (DNA): TGTGCCAGCAGCGTAGACCCTGCCTACGAGCAGTACTTC. Its protein product is CASSVDPAYEQYF.

This clonotype was seen a few times. The chain uses TRBV13 and TRBJ1-6; 7 nucleotides match TRBD1. Germline values: CDR1 PRHDT, CDR2 FYEKMQ (reference sequence). With 10 bases clipped from V and 6 bases from J, the junction kept 12 bases outside the gene matches. The CDR3 runs 15 residues. CDR3 sequence: CATATGPPSNSPLHF. CDR3 bases: TGTGCCACCGCGACAGGGCCTCCTAGTAATTCACCCCTCCACTTT.

This chain connects TRBV19 to TRBJ1-5; 9 bases align to TRBD1. The junction had 7 bases not matched to a gene; V was cut back by 5 bases and J by 5 bases. Germline V gene sequence: CDR1 LNHDA, CDR2 SQIVND (reference sequence). The CDR3 covers 15 residues. For the CDR3, the DNA is TGTGCCAGTAGTGGTCAGGGACAGGGCTATCAGCCCCAGCATTTT. This codes for CASSGQGQGYQPQHF.

The chain joins TRBV6-5 to TRBJ1-6; D remains ambiguous. CDR1 is MNHEY and CDR2 is SVGAGI in the germline V gene. Trimming pared 2 bases from V and 3 bases from J, leaving 5 bases between. The CDR3 runs 14 residues. The CDR3 sequence is CASSYGVYNSPLHF. The CDR3 DNA is TGTGCCAGCAGTTACGGGGTCTATAATTCACCCCTCCACTTT.

The table lists this clonotype with many counts. The chain combines TRBV7-9 with TRBJ2-7; tentatively, D is TRBD1 (5 bases). V lost 4 bases and J 3 bases, leaving 13 bases between the germline ends. This CDR3 comprises 14 residues. Germline V gives CDR1 SEHNR, CDR2 FQNEAQ (reference sequence). This chain's CDR3 is CASSSLIQGYEQYF. In DNA form, the CDR3 reads TGTGCCAGCAGCTCATTAATCCAGGGCTACGAGCAGTACTTC.

The chain links TRBV5-6 to TRBJ2-5; 12 positions agree with TRBD2. CDR3 length: 21 residues. The V gene's germline CDR1 is SGHDT and CDR2 YYEEEE. Trimming took 5 bases from V and 1 from J; bases not matched to a gene: 21. The CDR3 reads CASSYPRSLAGGVPSQETQYF. CDR3 sequence (DNA): TGTGCCAGCAGTTACCCCCGTTCCCTAGCGGGAGGGGTTCCCTCCCAAGAGACCCAGTACTTC.

Comments on this clonotype: One base away lies a much larger clone, so this may be a sequencing read error. This chain joins TRBV4-2 and TRBJ1-1; the D gene is possibly TRBD1 (6 bases). Germline V gene sequence: CDR1 LGHNA, CDR2 YNFKEQ. The CDR3 consists of 13 residues. The CDR3 coding sequence is TGTGTCAGCAGCCAAACGGACAGTTTGAAAGCTTTCTTT. Translating gives CVSSQTDSLKAFF.

This chain uses TRBV6-1 with TRBJ2-2; maybe TRBD2 (7 bases). CDR3 length: 15 amino acids. CDR1 and CDR2 (germline): MNHNS, SASEGT. The V end was cut by 1 base, the J end by 2 bases, with 8 bases between. CDR3 sequence (DNA): TGTGCCAGCAGTGAAGGGGGGGGCAACACCGGGGAGCTGTTTTTT. It codes for CASSEGGGNTGELFF.

The CDR3 coding sequence is TGCAGTGCTAGGGCTTGGTCTAGCGGGGTAGAGACCCAGTACTTC. Translating gives CSARAWSSGVETQYF. The chain links TRBV20-1 to TRBJ2-5; 9 positions agree with TRBD2. The germline V gene has CDR1 DFQATT and CDR2 SNEGSKA (reference sequence). This CDR3 contains 15 residues. Germline trimming cut 3 bases from V and 4 bases from J; bases unmatched to any gene: 9.

This clonotype was found a few times. The genes are TRBV5-1 and TRBJ1-1; D perhaps matches TRBD1 (5 bases). The CDR3 runs 15 residues. Germline loops: CDR1 SGHRS, CDR2 YFSETQ. V was shortened by 0 bases and J by 1 base, with 10 bases between the two germline ends. In DNA form, the CDR3 reads TGCGCCAGCAGCTTGGGACGGGGGGGGAACACTGAAGCTTTCTTT. Protein: CASSLGRGGNTEAFF.

The sample holds a few counts of this clonotype. The CDR3 spells CASRVGTGKGDTQYF. CDR3 coding DNA: TGCGCCAGCAGAGTAGGGACAGGGAAAGGAGATACGCAGTATTTT. The chain employs TRBV10-2 and TRBJ2-3; 9 positions agree with TRBD1. The CDR3 totals 15 residues. Germline CDR1 is WSHSY and CDR2 is SAAADI. The trim removed 6 bases at V and 5 bases at J, leaving 9 bases unmatched.